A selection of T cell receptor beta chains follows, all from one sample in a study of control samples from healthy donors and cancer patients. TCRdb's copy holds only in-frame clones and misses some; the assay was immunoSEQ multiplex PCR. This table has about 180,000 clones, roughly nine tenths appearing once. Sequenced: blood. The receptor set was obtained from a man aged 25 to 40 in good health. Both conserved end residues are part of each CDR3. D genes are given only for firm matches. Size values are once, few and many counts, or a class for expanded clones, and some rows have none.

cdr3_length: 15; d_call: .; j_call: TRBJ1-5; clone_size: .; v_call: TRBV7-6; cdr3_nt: TGTGCCAGCAGCTCCCTTCAGGGTAGTAATCAGCCCCAGCATTTT; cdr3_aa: CASSSLQGSNQPQHF
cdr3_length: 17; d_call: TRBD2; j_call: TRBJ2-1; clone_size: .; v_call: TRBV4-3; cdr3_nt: TGCGCCAGCAGCCAAGATGGGGCTAGCGGGGGATACAATGAGCAGTTCTTC; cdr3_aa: CASSQDGASGGYNEQFF
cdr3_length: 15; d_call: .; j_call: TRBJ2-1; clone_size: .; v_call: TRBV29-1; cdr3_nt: TGCAGCGTCGCCAACCTCCTAGTAGGACGCAATGAGCAGTTCTTC; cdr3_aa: CSVANLLVGRNEQFF
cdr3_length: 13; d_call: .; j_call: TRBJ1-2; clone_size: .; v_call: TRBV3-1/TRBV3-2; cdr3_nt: TGTGCCAGCAGCCTTGGACGCGAGGGCGGCTACACCTTC; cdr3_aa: CASSLGREGGYTF
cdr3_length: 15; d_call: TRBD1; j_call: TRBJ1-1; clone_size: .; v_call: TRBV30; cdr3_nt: TGTGCCTGGAGTACAGGGGGCTCGATGAACACTGAAGCTTTCTTT; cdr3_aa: CAWSTGGSMNTEAFF
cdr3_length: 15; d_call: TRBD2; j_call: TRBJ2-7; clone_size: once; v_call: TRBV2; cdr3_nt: TGTGCCAGCAGTGAAGCGAAACTAGCGGTCTACGAGCAGTACTTC; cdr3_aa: CASSEAKLAVYEQYF
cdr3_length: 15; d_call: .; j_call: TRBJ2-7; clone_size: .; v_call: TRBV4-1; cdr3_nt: TGCGCCAGCAGCCCAGGAGGGGGCTGGTTGAACGAGCAGTACTTC; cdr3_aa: CASSPGGGWLNEQYF
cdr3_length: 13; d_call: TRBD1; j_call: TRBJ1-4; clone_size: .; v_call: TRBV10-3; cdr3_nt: TGTGCCATCAGTAAAGGACAGGCTTATCGACTGTTTTTT; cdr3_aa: CAISKGQAYRLFF
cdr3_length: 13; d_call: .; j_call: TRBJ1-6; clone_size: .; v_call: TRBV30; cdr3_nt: TGTGCCTGGAGTGAAGACGGGCGGGGGCCCCTCCACTTT; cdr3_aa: CAWSEDGRGPLHF
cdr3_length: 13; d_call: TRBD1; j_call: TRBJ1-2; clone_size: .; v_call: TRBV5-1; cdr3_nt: TGCGCCAGCAGCCCGGAGCAGGGGGCGGGCTACACCTTC; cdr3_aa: CASSPEQGAGYTF
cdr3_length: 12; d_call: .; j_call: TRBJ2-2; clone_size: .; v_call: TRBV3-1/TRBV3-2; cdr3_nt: TGTGCCAGCAGCCAATACACCGGGGAGCTGTTTTTT; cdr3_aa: CASSQYTGELFF
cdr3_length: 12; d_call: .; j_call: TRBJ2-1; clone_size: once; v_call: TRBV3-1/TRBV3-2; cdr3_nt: TGTGCCAGCAGCCGTCTCGCTAATGAGCAGTTCTTC; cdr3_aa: CASSRLANEQFF
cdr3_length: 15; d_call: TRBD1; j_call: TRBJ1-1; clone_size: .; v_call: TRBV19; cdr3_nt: TGTGCCAGTAGTATTCGACAGGGAGGGAACACTGAAGCTTTCTTT; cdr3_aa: CASSIRQGGNTEAFF
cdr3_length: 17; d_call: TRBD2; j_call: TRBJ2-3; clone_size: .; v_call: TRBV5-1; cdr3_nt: TGCGCCAGCAGCTTGGAACTAGCGGGAGCAGGGACAGATACGCAGTACTTT; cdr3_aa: CASSLELAGAGTDTQYF
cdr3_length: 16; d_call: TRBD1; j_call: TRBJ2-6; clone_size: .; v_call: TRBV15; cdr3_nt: TGTGCCACCAGCATAGACAGGGACGCTGGGGCCAACGTCCTGACTTTC; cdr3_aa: CATSIDRDAGANVLTF
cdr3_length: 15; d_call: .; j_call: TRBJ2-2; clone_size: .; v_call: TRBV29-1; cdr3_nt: TGCAGCGCCCGAGGGGGGAATCTGGACACCGGGGAGCTGTTTTTT; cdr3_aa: CSARGGNLDTGELFF
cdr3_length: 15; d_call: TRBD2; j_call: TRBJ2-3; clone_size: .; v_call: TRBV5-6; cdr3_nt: TGTGCCAGCAGCTACCACAGCGGGGGGACAGATACGCAGTATTTT; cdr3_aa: CASSYHSGGTDTQYF
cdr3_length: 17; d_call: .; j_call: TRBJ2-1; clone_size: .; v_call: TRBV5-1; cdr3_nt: TGCGCCAGCAGCTTGGGGATACGGCTAGCGGAGGGGGATGAGCAGTTCTTC; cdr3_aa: CASSLGIRLAEGDEQFF
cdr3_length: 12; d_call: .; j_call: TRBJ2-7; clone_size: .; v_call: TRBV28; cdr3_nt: TGTGCCAGCGGTCTAGCTCCCTACGAGCAGTACTTC; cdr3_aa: CASGLAPYEQYF
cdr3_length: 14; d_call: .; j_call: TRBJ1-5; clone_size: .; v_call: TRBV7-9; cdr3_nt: TGTGCCAGCAGCTTAGGGGGGGGGCCTCAGCCCCAGCATTTT; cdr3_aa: CASSLGGGPQPQHF
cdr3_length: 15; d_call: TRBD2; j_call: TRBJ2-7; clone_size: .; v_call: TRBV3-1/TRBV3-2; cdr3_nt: TGTGCCAGCAGCCAACGGGGACTAGTCCCCTACGAGCAGTACTTC; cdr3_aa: CASSQRGLVPYEQYF
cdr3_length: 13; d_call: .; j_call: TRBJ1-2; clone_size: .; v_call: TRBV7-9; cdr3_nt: TGTGCCAGCAGCGTACCACCACAGGATGGCTACACCTTC; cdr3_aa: CASSVPPQDGYTF
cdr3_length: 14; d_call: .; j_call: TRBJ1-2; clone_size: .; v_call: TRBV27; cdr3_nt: TGTGCCAGCAGTCTTACTGGGGTCCCCTATGGCTACACCTTC; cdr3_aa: CASSLTGVPYGYTF
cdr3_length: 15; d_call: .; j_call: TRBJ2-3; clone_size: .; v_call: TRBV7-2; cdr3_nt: TGTGCCAGCAGCTACAAAGGAATGGGCACAGATACGCAGTATTTT; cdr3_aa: CASSYKGMGTDTQYF
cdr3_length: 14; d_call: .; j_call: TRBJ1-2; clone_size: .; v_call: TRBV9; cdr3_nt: TGTGCCAGCAGCGTAGGCAGGGGAGACTATGGCTACACCTTC; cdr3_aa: CASSVGRGDYGYTF
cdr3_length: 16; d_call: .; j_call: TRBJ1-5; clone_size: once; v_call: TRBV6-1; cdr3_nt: TGTGCCAGCAGTGAAGGTTCGGGCAGGGGCCATCAGCCCCAGCATTTT; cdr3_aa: CASSEGSGRGHQPQHF
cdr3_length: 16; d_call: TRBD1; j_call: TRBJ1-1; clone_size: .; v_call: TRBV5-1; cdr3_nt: TGCGCCAGCAGCCAGAACCCGGGACAGGGAAGCACTGAAGCTTTCTTT; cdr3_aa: CASSQNPGQGSTEAFF
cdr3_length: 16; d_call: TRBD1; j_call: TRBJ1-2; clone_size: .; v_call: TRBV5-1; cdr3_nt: TGCGCCAGCAGCTGGGGGACAGGCCGGGACAACTATGGCTACACCTTC; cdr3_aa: CASSWGTGRDNYGYTF
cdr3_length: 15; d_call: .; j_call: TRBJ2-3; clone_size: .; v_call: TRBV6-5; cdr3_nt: TGTGCCAGCAGTTACTCCACAGGGATCACAGATACGCAGTATTTT; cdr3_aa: CASSYSTGITDTQYF
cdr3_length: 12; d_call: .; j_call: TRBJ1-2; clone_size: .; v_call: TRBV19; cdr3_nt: TGTGCCAGTAGTATTATCGGGGTTGACTACACCTTC; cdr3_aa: CASSIIGVDYTF
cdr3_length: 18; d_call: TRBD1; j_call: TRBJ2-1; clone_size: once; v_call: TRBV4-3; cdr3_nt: TGCGCCAGCAGCCAGGATCTATACGGGACAGAGGCCTACAATGAGCAGTTCTTC; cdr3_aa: CASSQDLYGTEAYNEQFF
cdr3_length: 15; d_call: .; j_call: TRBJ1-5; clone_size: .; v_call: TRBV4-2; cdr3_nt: TGTGCCAGCAGCCAAGGTCCTTCCGGTAATCAGCCCCAGCATTTT; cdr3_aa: CASSQGPSGNQPQHF
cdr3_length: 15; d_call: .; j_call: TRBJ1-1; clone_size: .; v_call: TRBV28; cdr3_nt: TGTGCCAGCAGTTTCGGGGCTCTCCCTGGGGGTGAAGCTTTCTTT; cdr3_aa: CASSFGALPGGEAFF